Below, 32 T cell receptor beta chains from the same sample are listed, as sequenced in a study of vaccination effects on CD4 cells after COVID-19. Method: immunoSEQ multiplex PCR; TCRdb's copy keeps in-frame clones and lacks some. The data show about 30,000 clones, 75% to 90% seen once. No antigen is known for these receptors. ViraFEST used viral peptide pools to expand antigen-specific CD4+ T cells before sequencing. A roughly 10-day culture period preceded the isolation of CD4+ T cells. Every participant took two doses of the BNT162b2 or mRNA-1273 vaccine. Material: CD4+ T cells from PBMCs cultured with SARS-CoV-2 spike peptides, obtained after COVID-19 vaccination. The receptors derive from a human donor who received a COVID-19 vaccine. Some clones in this sample may be carry-over from other donors' samples.

This sequence joins TRBV7-3 and TRBJ2-6; a weak D match, TRBD1 (5 bases). The CDR3 is 19 amino acids. Germline-derived CDR1 and CDR2 are SGHTA and FQGTGA. The germline V and J ends were trimmed by 4 bases and 0 bases, with 19 bases remaining between them. The DNA of the CDR3 is TGTGCCAGCAGCTCCCCAACATCGACAGCTAGCTCTGGGGCCAACGTCCTGACTTTC. It yields the protein CASSSPTSTASSGANVLTF. Full variable domain (remainder filled in from reference TRBV7-3 and TRBJ2-6): GAGVSQTPSNKVTEKGKYVELRCDPISGHTALYWYRQSLGQGPEFLIYFQGTGAADDSGLPNDRFFAVRPEGSVSTLKIQRTERGDSAVYLCASSSPTSTASSGANVLTFGAGSRLTVL.

CDR3 nucleotides: TGCGCCAGCAGCCAAGATCCTTCGACTAGCCCTGAGCAGTTCTTC. Amino acids: CASSQDPSTSPEQFF. V and J are TRBV4-3 and TRBJ2-1; 7 bases are shared with TRBD2. This CDR3 region has 15 residues. The trim removed 0 bases at V and 9 bases at J, leaving 8 bases unmatched. The germline V gene has CDR1 LGHNA and CDR2 YSLEER.

V usage is TRBV5-1 and J usage is TRBJ2-2; D possibly matches TRBD1 or TRBD2 (6 bases each). Deletions cut 2 bases from V and 5 bases from J, with 13 bases between. The CDR3 is 15 amino acids. Germline V gene data show CDR1 as SGHRS and CDR2 as YFSETQ. The chain's CDR3 is CASSFGGPGTGELFF. CDR3 DNA: TGCGCCAGCAGCTTTGGGGGGCCTGGGACCGGGGAGCTGTTTTTT.

The CDR3 reads CASSQDFRAAYGYTF. DNA for the CDR3: TGCGCCAGCAGCCAAGACTTCAGGGCCGCCTATGGCTACACCTTC. The chain links TRBV4-1 to TRBJ1-2; D is possibly TRBD1 (5 bases). The CDR3 loop spans 15 amino acids. Germline V gene data show CDR1 as MGHRA and CDR2 as YSYEKL. Between the trimmed V and J ends, which lost 0 bases and 4 bases, there was a span of 12 bases.

This chain joins TRBV6-5 and TRBJ2-2; 10 bases are a match to TRBD1. CDR3 size: 14 residues. Germline CDR1 and CDR2: MNHEY and SVGAGI. The ends lost 6 bases at V and 6 bases at J; junction bases unmatched: 4. This CDR3 is CASRIDRGPGELFF. Written as DNA, the CDR3 is TGTGCCAGCAGGATAGACAGGGGGCCCGGGGAGCTGTTTTTT.

CDR3 DNA sequence: TGTGCCAGCTCCGAGGGGGGGAACACTGAAGCTTTCTTT. The encoded protein is CASSEGGNTEAFF. V and J are TRBV18 and TRBJ1-1; D perhaps matches TRBD1 (6 bases). The V gene lost 6 bases and the J gene lost 1 base, with 9 bases spanning the gap. CDR1 and CDR2 from the germline V gene are KGHSH and LQKENI. This CDR3 has 13 residues.

V and J are TRBV5-6 and TRBJ1-4; 9 nucleotides match TRBD1. Per germline, CDR1 SGHDT and CDR2 YYEEEE. V trimming: 4 bases; J trimming: 2 bases; junction bases outside the gene matches: 6. This CDR3 has 16 amino acids. The CDR3 loop is CASSKTGTGTNEKLFF. The CDR3 DNA sequence: TGTGCCAGCAGCAAGACCGGGACAGGGACTAATGAAAAACTGTTTTTT.

The rearrangement joins TRBV2 to TRBJ1-6; no firm D call. CDR1 SNHLY and CDR2 FYNNEI come from the germline V gene. Trimming removed 10 bases at V and 6 bases at J, with 16 bases between. The CDR3 runs 14 residues. In DNA form, the CDR3 reads TGTGCCACCCTACCCAATGCGGTTAATTCACCCCTCCACTTT. Encoded protein: CATLPNAVNSPLHF. The whole variable domain, remainder taken from reference TRBV2 and TRBJ1-6, is EPEVTQTPSHQVTQMGQEVILRCVPISNHLYFYWYRQILGQKVEFLVSFYNNEISEKSEIFDDQFSVERPDGSNFTLKIRSTKLEDSAMYFCATLPNAVNSPLHFGNGTRLTVT.

The CDR3 DNA follows: TGTGCCAGCAGTTCAACCAGGGAGACCCAGTACTTC. The encoded protein is CASSSTRETQYF. The chain has TRBV5-6 and TRBJ2-5; D gene ambiguous. The CDR3 is 12 residues long. V lost 5 bases and J lost 5, with 10 bases in between. Germline assignment: CDR1 SGHDT and CDR2 YYEEEE.

The chain couples TRBV2 to TRBJ2-1, with 9 bases lining up with TRBD1. The germline gives CDR1 SNHLY, CDR2 FYNNEI. V lost 5 bases and J lost 2; bases outside the gene matches: 4. CDR3 length: 15 amino acids. The CDR3 region has the DNA TGTGCCAGCAGTTTGGGGACAGGGACCTACAATGAGCAGTTCTTC. This codes for CASSLGTGTYNEQFF.

V and J are TRBV28 and TRBJ2-5; perhaps TRBD1 as D (7 bases). Trimming removed 4 bases at V and 1 base at J, with 13 bases between. CDR3 length equals 15 residues. CDR1 is MDHEN and CDR2 is SYDVKM in the germline V gene. The CDR3 here is CASSSLQGGQETQYF. The CDR3 bases are TGTGCCAGCAGTTCCCTCCAGGGGGGCCAAGAGACCCAGTACTTC.

The chain combines TRBV19 with TRBJ1-5; D is ambiguous. CDR3 length: 13 residues. The V and J ends lost 7 bases and 4 bases respectively, with 11 bases between them. Germline assignment: CDR1 LNHDA and CDR2 SQIVND (reference sequence). The CDR3 protein is CASNVQLNQPQHF. The CDR3 DNA is TGTGCCAGTAATGTACAGCTTAATCAGCCCCAGCATTTT.

V usage is TRBV9 and J usage is TRBJ1-3; unclear D gene. The length of the CDR3 is 15 residues. The V gene's germline CDR1 is SGDLS and CDR2 YYNGEE. The V end lost 3 bases, the J end lost 0 bases, and 10 bases lay between the germline ends. CDR3 protein: CASSERRNSGNTIYF. DNA of the CDR3: TGTGCCAGCAGCGAGCGACGTAACTCTGGAAACACCATATATTTT.

This clone was observed once. The chain joins TRBV15 to TRBJ1-3; D is unresolved. The germline V and J ends were trimmed by 6 bases and 1 base, with 13 bases remaining between them. Germline values: CDR1 LNHNV, CDR2 YYDKDF (reference sequence). This CDR3 is built from 15 residues. CDR3: CATRSYEESGNTIYF. In DNA form, the CDR3 reads TGTGCCACCAGATCTTACGAGGAATCTGGAAACACCATATATTTT.

There are a few counts of this clone. The V gene is TRBV9, the J gene TRBJ2-3; D unclear. CDR3 length equals 14 residues. Looked up from germline, CDR1 is SGDLS and CDR2 is YYNGEE. The V end lost 2 bases, the J end lost 6 bases, and 13 bases lay between the germline ends. CDR3 DNA sequence: TGTGCCAGCAGCGTTCAGATAGAAGCGGATACGCAGTATTTT. Amino acids: CASSVQIEADTQYF.

The gene calls are TRBV7-3 and TRBJ2-5; maybe TRBD1 (6 bases). This CDR3 is 13 amino acids long. The V and J ends lost 5 bases and 2 bases respectively, with 9 bases between them. Germline assignment: CDR1 SGHTA and CDR2 FQGTGA. CDR3 residues: CASSLDRQETQYF. CDR3 DNA: TGTGCCAGCAGCCTGGACAGACAAGAGACCCAGTACTTC.

V usage is TRBV5-1 and J usage is TRBJ1-2, with 9 bases matching TRBD1. CDR3 size: 14 residues. Per germline, CDR1 SGHRS and CDR2 YFSETQ. V shed 0 bases, J shed 7 bases, and the junction held 4 bases outside the gene matches. The DNA for the CDR3 is TGCGCCAGCAGCTTGGGGGACAGGGTGCGTGGCTACACCTTC. This encodes CASSLGDRVRGYTF. Full variable domain (rest looked up from reference TRBV5-1 and TRBJ1-2): KAGVTQTPRYLIKTRGQQVTLSCSPISGHRSVSWYQQTPGQGLQFLFEYFSETQRNKGNFPGRFSGRQFSNSRSEMNVSTLELGDSALYLCASSLGDRVRGYTFGSGTRLTVV.

This chain connects TRBV9 to TRBJ2-1, with 9 bases fitting TRBD2. CDR1 is SGDLS and CDR2 is YYNGEE in the germline V gene. The trim removed 4 bases at V and 4 bases at J, leaving 6 bases unmatched. CDR3 length equals 15 residues. CDR3 loop: CASSSGSGGYNEQFF. CDR3 coding DNA: TGTGCCAGCAGCTCCGGCAGCGGGGGGTACAATGAGCAGTTCTTC.

V usage is TRBV5-8 and J usage is TRBJ1-5; D remains unclear. The germline V and J ends were trimmed by 4 bases and 4 bases, with 18 bases remaining between them. This CDR3 is 16 amino acids long. Per germline, CDR1 SGHTS and CDR2 YDEGEE. The CDR3 DNA reads as TGTGCCAGCAGCCTACCAAGGCGGGGAGGAAATCAGCCCCAGCATTTT. Amino acid sequence: CASSLPRRGGNQPQHF.

The V call is TRBV3-1 (or the pseudogene TRBV3-2), the J call TRBJ2-2; D is possibly TRBD1 or TRBD2 (5 bases each). V was clipped by 4 bases and J by 2 bases, with 8 bases between them. This CDR3 has 14 residues. CDR1 and CDR2 (germline): LGHDT, YNNKEL (reference sequence). The CDR3 sequence is CASSLRGNTGELFF. The DNA of the CDR3 is TGTGCCAGCAGCCTGAGGGGAAACACCGGGGAGCTGTTTTTT.

A few counts support this clone. V is TRBV5-5 and J is TRBJ1-4; weak D call: TRBD1 (5 bases). The ends were cut back, 2 bases at V and 0 bases at J, with 11 bases in the middle. CDR1 is SGHKS, CDR2 YYEKEE, per germline (reference sequence). The CDR3 totals 16 residues. CDR3 amino acids: CASSFLKGATNEKLFF. CDR3 nucleotides: TGTGCCAGCAGCTTTTTAAAAGGGGCAACTAATGAAAAACTGTTTTTT. Drawing the rest from reference TRBV5-5 and TRBJ1-4, the complete variable domain is DAGVTQSPTHLIKTRGQQVTLRCSPISGHKSVSWYQQVLGQGPQFIFQYYEKEERGRGNFPDRFSARQFPNYSSELNVNALLLGDSALYLCASSFLKGATNEKLFFGSGTQLSVL.

The chain has TRBV6-5 and TRBJ2-2; weak D call: TRBD2 (5 bases). With 7 bases removed from V and 4 bases from J, the gap between germline ends came to 16 bases. The CDR3 consists of 15 residues. Germline V lookup: CDR1 MNHEY, CDR2 SVGAGI. This CDR3 reads CASNDFRGPTGELFF. CDR3 coding DNA: TGTGCCAGCAACGACTTTCGGGGTCCCACCGGGGAGCTGTTTTTT.

This sequence joins TRBV7-2 and TRBJ2-1; D remains ambiguous. The ends were cut back, 5 bases at V and 0 bases at J, with 14 bases in the middle. The CDR3 consists of 16 residues. Germline CDR1 and CDR2: SGHTA and FQGNSA. The CDR3 loop is CASSLRRASSYNEQFF. CDR3 bases: TGTGCCAGCAGCCTCCGAAGGGCCAGCTCCTACAATGAGCAGTTCTTC. Variable domain in full (rest from reference TRBV7-2 and TRBJ2-1): GAGVSQSPSNKVTEKGKDVELRCDPISGHTALYWYRQSLGQGLEFLIYFQGNSAPDKSGLPSDRFSAERTGGSVSTLTIQRTQQEDSAVYLCASSLRRASSYNEQFFGPGTRLTVL.

This clone occurred a few times. The chain uses TRBV19 and TRBJ1-1; 7 nucleotides match TRBD1. After removal of 8 bases from V and 0 bases from J, the junction contained 12 bases not matched to a gene. In germline, CDR1 is LNHDA, CDR2 SQIVND (reference sequence). The CDR3 consists of 16 residues. The CDR3 DNA follows: TGTGCCAGTCGGTACAGGGGTGGCTGGCTGAACACTGAAGCTTTCTTT. This sequence encodes CASRYRGGWLNTEAFF.

This clone was detected only a few times. The chain couples TRBV4-1 to TRBJ1-2; D unclear. The CDR3 spans 15 residues. The V gene lost 0 bases and the J gene lost 0 bases, with 8 bases spanning the gap. CDR1 MGHRA and CDR2 YSYEKL come from the germline V gene. The CDR3 nucleotides are TGCGCCAGCAGCCAAGAGCCGGCTACTAACTATGGCTACACCTTC. It is translated as CASSQEPATNYGYTF.

CDR3 amino acids: CASSLWGRETQYF. In nucleotides, the CDR3 is TGTGCCAGCAGCTTATGGGGTCGAGAGACCCAGTACTTC. This chain connects TRBV13 to TRBJ2-5; unclear D gene. The CDR3 length is 13 residues. Trimming took 2 bases from V and 4 from J, leaving 8 bases between them. Looked up from germline, CDR1 is PRHDT and CDR2 is FYEKMQ (reference sequence).

This chain links TRBV2 with TRBJ2-2; tentative D call: TRBD1 (5 bases). Germline V lookup: CDR1 SNHLY, CDR2 FYNNEI. V was cut by 7 bases and J by 1 base, with 10 bases left in between. The CDR3 has 14 amino acids. Here the CDR3 DNA reads TGTGCCAGCAATAAGGGGATGAACACCGGGGAGCTGTTTTTT. Translating gives CASNKGMNTGELFF.

The chain combines TRBV3-1 (or the pseudogene TRBV3-2) with TRBJ1-5; 7 bases agree with TRBD1. Germline V gene sequence: CDR1 LGHDT, CDR2 YNNKEL (reference sequence). The CDR3 consists of 14 residues. With 4 bases clipped from V and 7 bases from J, the junction kept 7 bases outside the gene matches. CDR3 in amino acids: CASSLYQGGQPQHF. CDR3 DNA: TGTGCCAGCAGCCTCTACCAAGGGGGCCAGCCCCAGCATTTT.

Only one count was recorded for this clone. V usage is TRBV6-4 and J usage is TRBJ2-7, with D unresolved. Germline loops: CDR1 MRHNA, CDR2 SNTAGT. V dropped 6 bases and J dropped 2 bases, with 2 bases sitting between them. This CDR3 contains 10 residues. CDR3 sequence: CASRPYEQYV. The CDR3 nucleotides read TGTGCCAGCAGGCCCTACGAGCAGTACGTC.

Note on this clone: Distinct nucleotide sequences in the sample also encode this CDR3. The genes are TRBV5-1 and TRBJ2-3, with D possibly TRBD2 on 5 matching bases. CDR1 and CDR2 from the germline V gene are SGHRS and YFSETQ. The length of the CDR3 is 13 residues. V was trimmed by 0 bases and J by 5 bases, leaving 7 bases between them. The CDR3 DNA sequence: TGCGCCAGCAGCTTGGCCGGGGAAGATACGCAGTATTTT. This encodes CASSLAGEDTQYF.

The rearrangement uses TRBV27 and TRBJ2-1; 9 bases are shared with TRBD1. This CDR3 is 15 amino acids long. V was pared by 3 bases and J by 7 bases, with 7 bases of the junction left unmatched. Germline V CDR1 and CDR2: MNHEY, SMNVEV (reference sequence). The CDR3 nucleotides read TGTGCCAGCAGTTTTCAGGACAGGGGATGGAATGAGCAGTTCTTC. This encodes CASSFQDRGWNEQFF.

The chain couples TRBV6-6 to TRBJ1-6, with D tentatively TRBD1 (5 bases). Germline V gene sequence: CDR1 MNHNY, CDR2 SVGAGI (reference sequence). This CDR3 has 15 amino acids. V was clipped by 7 bases and J by 0 bases, with 10 bases between them. Written as DNA, the CDR3 is TGTGCCAGCACTCACAGGAGCTCCTATAATTCACCCCTCCACTTT. This translates into CASTHRSSYNSPLHF.